The 24 T cell receptor beta chains listed next were all sequenced from one sample in a study of pediatric ulcerative colitis. Profiled with immunoSEQ multiplex PCR; TCRdb holds only in-frame clones, not every one. The sample records tens of thousands of clones, about three quarters being singletons. One to two pinch biopsies were taken from the rectum during colonoscopy. Sequencing input: gut tissue. Receptor source: a boy younger than 18 with moderate ulcerative colitis.

The CDR3 DNA reads as TGTGCCAGCAGCTATAGCAATCAGCCCCAGCATTTT. It codes for CASSYSNQPQHF. The chain joins TRBV13 to TRBJ1-5; D is unclear. The germline V gene has CDR1 PRHDT and CDR2 FYEKMQ (reference sequence). CDR3 length: 12 amino acids. V was clipped by 4 bases and J by 0 bases, with 1 base between them.

This clone was seen only a few times. The chain carries TRBV11-2 and TRBJ2-7; D is unclear. V lost 3 bases to trimming and J lost 1 base, with 13 bases between them. The CDR3 is 15 amino acids. Germline CDR1 SGHAT, CDR2 FQNNGV. CDR3: CASSFWVTSSYEQYF. CDR3 bases: TGTGCCAGCAGCTTTTGGGTAACGTCGTCCTACGAGCAGTACTTC.

V usage is TRBV28 and J usage is TRBJ2-7; 7 bases align to TRBD1. The CDR3 is made up of 14 amino acids. The trim removed 3 bases at V and 0 bases at J, leaving 2 bases unmatched. Germline V CDR1 and CDR2: MDHEN, SYDVKM. Here the CDR3 reads CASSLTGNSYEQYF. The DNA for the CDR3 is TGTGCCAGCAGTTTGACAGGGAACTCCTACGAGCAGTACTTC.

V and J are TRBV4-1 and TRBJ2-7; possibly TRBD1 for D (5 bases). Looked up from germline, CDR1 is MGHRA and CDR2 is YSYEKL. CDR3 length: 15 residues. Trimming removed 1 base from V and 3 bases from J, with 13 bases in between. CDR3 sequence: CASSQVRSGFYEQYF. As DNA, the CDR3 is TGCGCCAGCAGCCAAGTGCGGTCAGGGTTCTACGAGCAGTACTTC.

V usage is TRBV4-2 and J usage is TRBJ2-4, with no clear D. The V end was cut by 5 bases, the J end by 8 bases, with 10 bases between. CDR1 LGHNA and CDR2 YNFKEQ come from the germline V gene. The CDR3 totals 12 residues. CDR3 DNA sequence: TGTGCCAGCAGCAGCAGCTACTACATTCAGTACTTC. This codes for CASSSSYYIQYF.

This clone came up once. This chain links TRBV10-3 with TRBJ1-1; TRBD1 agrees at 7 bases. Losses at the gene ends were 4 bases for V and 5 bases for J; bases not matched to a gene: 4. The CDR3 is 13 amino acids. Germline CDR1 is ENHRY and CDR2 is SYGVKD. The DNA of the CDR3 is TGTGCCATCAGTGGACAGGGAGGAACTGAAGCTTTCTTT. Translated: CAISGQGGTEAFF.

This chain connects TRBV28 to TRBJ1-1, with 9 nucleotides matching TRBD1. This CDR3 has 15 residues. The V segment lost 5 bases and the J segment 5 bases; nucleotides outside the gene matches: 9. The V gene's germline CDR1 is MDHEN and CDR2 SYDVKM. CDR3 amino acids: CASSTTTGGRTEAFF. Here the CDR3 DNA reads TGTGCCAGCAGTACGACGACAGGGGGAAGAACTGAAGCTTTCTTT.

The chain recombines TRBV5-5 with TRBJ2-6; the D is unclear. The CDR3 runs 15 residues. V lost 4 bases and J lost 0, with 8 bases in between. The V gene's germline CDR1 is SGHKS and CDR2 YYEKEE (reference sequence). The CDR3 nucleotides are TGTGCCAGCAGCGTCCCACTCTCTGGGGCCAACGTCCTGACTTTC. Protein sequence: CASSVPLSGANVLTF.

CDR3 in DNA: TGTGCCATCAGTGAGCCCACGGGCCTCGGTAGGGAGACCCAGTACTTC. It specifies CAISEPTGLGRETQYF. The V and J genes are TRBV10-3 and TRBJ2-5; no definite D call. Per the germline V gene, CDR1 is ENHRY and CDR2 is SYGVKD. This CDR3 region has 16 residues. The V end was cut by 2 bases, the J end by 5 bases, with 18 bases between.

This chain uses TRBV7-2 with TRBJ1-3, with D unclear. This CDR3 contains 17 residues. Deletions cut 2 bases from V and 0 bases from J, with 14 bases between. Germline CDR1 SGHTA, CDR2 FQGNSA. CDR3 sequence (DNA): TGTGCCAGCAGCTTAATCGCGAGGCCGCGCTCTGGAAACACCATATATTTT. Translation gives CASSLIARPRSGNTIYF. The whole variable domain, remainder taken from reference TRBV7-2 and TRBJ1-3, is GAGVSQSPSNKVTEKGKDVELRCDPISGHTALYWYRQSLGQGLEFLIYFQGNSAPDKSGLPSDRFSAERTGGSVSTLTIQRTQQEDSAVYLCASSLIARPRSGNTIYFGEGSWLTVV.

This clone was detected a few times. The chain uses TRBV27 and TRBJ2-7; D might be TRBD1 or TRBD2, each matching 6 bases. Trimming removed 10 bases at V and 2 bases at J, with 18 bases between. This CDR3 region has 14 residues. CDR1 is MNHEY, CDR2 SMNVEV, per germline (reference sequence). For the CDR3, the DNA is TGTGCCACCGGGTTAGGGGGGCCCGCCTACGAGCAGTACTTC. It translates to CATGLGGPAYEQYF.

The V and J genes are TRBV10-3 and TRBJ1-6; the match to TRBD1 covers 7 bases. CDR1 is ENHRY and CDR2 is SYGVKD in the germline V gene. The V gene end was trimmed by 10 bases and the J gene end by 7 bases; junction bases not matched to a gene: 10. This CDR3 contains 14 residues. CDR3 region: CANRAAGGNSPLHF. As DNA, the CDR3 is TGTGCCAACCGAGCGGCAGGGGGAAATTCACCCCTCCACTTT.

The chain is built from TRBV2 and TRBJ2-3; no definite D call. Germline loops: CDR1 SNHLY, CDR2 FYNNEI. The CDR3 has 13 residues. V dropped 4 bases and J dropped 3 bases, with 8 bases sitting between them. CDR3 protein: CASSGSRTDTQYF. The CDR3 DNA is TGTGCCAGCAGTGGTAGCAGGACAGATACGCAGTATTTT. Complete variable domain (other parts from reference TRBV2 and TRBJ2-3): EPEVTQTPSHQVTQMGQEVILRCVPISNHLYFYWYRQILGQKVEFLVSFYNNEISEKSEIFDDQFSVERPDGSNFTLKIRSTKLEDSAMYFCASSGSRTDTQYFGPGTRLTVL.

This sequence joins TRBV11-2 and TRBJ1-5; D possibly corresponds to TRBD1 (6 bases). Germline values: CDR1 SGHAT, CDR2 FQNNGV. V lost 4 bases and J 2 bases, leaving 24 bases between the germline ends. The CDR3 contains 19 residues. CDR3 protein: CASSWGPGQGGIGNQPQHF. Here the CDR3 DNA reads TGTGCCAGCAGCTGGGGGCCAGGGCAGGGAGGTATCGGCAATCAGCCCCAGCATTTT.

This clone was detected only a few times. The chain is built from TRBV6-5 and TRBJ1-2; D unresolved. Per germline, CDR1 MNHEY and CDR2 SVGAGI. Trimming pared 5 bases from V and 4 bases from J, leaving 11 bases between. The CDR3 is 13 amino acids. CDR3 loop: CASSLHETYGYTF. The CDR3 DNA reads as TGTGCCAGCAGTCTACATGAAACCTATGGCTACACCTTC.

This rearrangement joins TRBV6-6 to TRBJ2-6; D is unclear. Between the trimmed V and J ends, which lost 0 bases and 4 bases, there was a span of 7 bases. Per the germline V gene, CDR1 is MNHNY and CDR2 is SVGAGI (reference sequence). CDR3 length equals 15 residues. CDR3: CASSYSILGANVLTF. The CDR3 DNA sequence: TGTGCCAGCAGTTACTCGATTTTAGGGGCCAACGTCCTGACTTTC.

The rearrangement links TRBV5-1 to TRBJ1-2, with TRBD1 as a possible D gene (5 bases). V was pared by 3 bases and J by 7 bases, with 16 bases between. The CDR3 is 14 amino acids. Germline-derived CDR1 and CDR2 are SGHRS and YFSETQ. This CDR3 is CASSSGDLSGGYTF. CDR3 nucleotide sequence: TGCGCCAGCAGCTCCGGGGACTTGTCCGGTGGCTACACCTTC.

This chain connects TRBV14 to TRBJ2-1; TRBD2 matches at 7 bases. Germline lookup yields CDR1 SGHDN and CDR2 FVKESK. This CDR3 is built from 14 residues. V lost 6 bases and J lost 7; bases outside the gene matches: 9. The DNA for the CDR3 is TGTGCCAGCAGTCCGACTAGCCCGACTAATGAGCAGTTCTTC. Translation gives CASSPTSPTNEQFF.

This chain uses TRBV19 with TRBJ1-1; D is perhaps TRBD1 (5 bases). The CDR3 contains 11 residues. V dropped 5 bases and J dropped 12 bases, with 13 bases sitting between them. Germline V gives CDR1 LNHDA, CDR2 SQIVND (reference sequence). The CDR3 DNA is TGTGCCAGTAGTTGGAAGGGGAGGTCTTTCTTT. Residues: CASSWKGRSFF.

Only a few counts were recorded for this clone. This rearrangement joins TRBV5-1 to TRBJ2-2; D not certain. The V end was cut by 1 base, the J end by 4 bases, with 5 bases between. The CDR3 totals 13 residues. Germline values: CDR1 SGHRS, CDR2 YFSETQ. This chain's CDR3 is CASSLLGTGELFF. The CDR3, as DNA: TGCGCCAGCAGCTTGCTTGGCACCGGGGAGCTGTTTTTT.

The V call is TRBV5-1, the J call TRBJ1-2, with 7 positions matching TRBD1. Losses at the gene ends were 2 bases for V and 4 bases for J; bases not matched to a gene: 11. CDR1 SGHRS and CDR2 YFSETQ come from the germline V gene. The CDR3 loop spans 16 amino acids. The CDR3 nucleotides read TGCGCCAGCAGCTTTGAGCCGCGGACAGGCCCCTATGGCTACACCTTC. Its protein is CASSFEPRTGPYGYTF.

The chain carries TRBV6-1 and TRBJ2-1, with 7 bases aligning to TRBD1. CDR3 length: 13 amino acids. Per germline, CDR1 MNHNS and CDR2 SASEGT. The V and J ends lost 4 bases and 8 bases, in that order; junction bases with no gene match: 5. CDR3 in amino acids: CASSVDRVDEQFF. CDR3 in DNA: TGTGCCAGCAGTGTTGACAGGGTGGATGAGCAGTTCTTC.

The count of this clone is one. The chain joins TRBV28 to TRBJ2-7; D might be TRBD2 (5 bases). Germline V gene lookup returns CDR1 MDHEN and CDR2 SYDVKM. This CDR3 has 13 amino acids. V was shortened by 6 bases and J by 3 bases, with 12 bases between the two germline ends. The CDR3 spells CASSPGLGYEQYF. The DNA of the CDR3 is TGTGCCAGCAGCCCCGGACTTGGCTACGAGCAGTACTTC.

This clone occurred a few times. V gene TRBV2 combines with J gene TRBJ1-1; D call uncertain. Deletions cut 8 bases from V and 0 bases from J, with 7 bases between. Germline V gene sequence: CDR1 SNHLY, CDR2 FYNNEI. This CDR3 comprises 12 residues. In DNA form, the CDR3 reads TGTGCCAGCCGCCTGTTGAACACTGAAGCTTTCTTT. This translates into CASRLLNTEAFF.